The 5 T cell receptor beta chains reported below all come from one sample, sequenced in a study of cytomegalovirus exposure and HLA in healthy donors. The study ran its PCR with 60 Vbeta and 13 Jbeta primers. The protocol was immunoSEQ multiplex PCR, while the TCRdb copy is restricted to in-frame clones and leaves out a portion. The repertoire holds 210,000 or so clones, with roughly 91% as singletons. The sequencing sample was made of PBMCs. These receptors all come from a woman between 18 and 29 years old in good health and CMV-seronegative.

The chain has TRBV9 and TRBJ2-1; 7 bases agree with TRBD2. The CDR3 has 15 residues. CDR1 and CDR2 from the germline V gene are SGDLS and YYNGEE. V dropped 0 bases and J dropped 7; count of bases not matched to a gene: 7. CDR3 sequence reads: CASSVGLAGENEQFF. The CDR3 DNA is TGTGCCAGCAGCGTAGGACTAGCCGGAGAGAATGAGCAGTTCTTC.

J is TRBJ2-5 and V is TRBV11-2; D gene unclear. The CDR3 consists of 13 residues. Germline CDR1 SGHAT, CDR2 FQNNGV. Trimming took 5 bases from V and 5 from J, leaving 12 bases between them. CDR3 sequence: CASSPPGWETQYF. The CDR3, as DNA: TGTGCCAGCAGCCCCCCCGGGTGGGAGACCCAGTACTTC.

The sample holds one count of this clone. The rearrangement links TRBV7-2 to TRBJ2-7; TRBD2 agrees at 7 bases. Germline V gene data show CDR1 as SGHTA and CDR2 as FQGNSA. Trimming at V came to 2 bases and at J to 0 bases, leaving 7 bases not matched to a gene. The CDR3 consists of 16 residues. The CDR3 nucleotides are TGTGCCAGCAGCTTACGAGCGGGATTGAGCTCCTACGAGCAGTACTTC. Protein product: CASSLRAGLSSYEQYF.

Only a few counts were recorded for this clone. The V call is TRBV6-6, the J call TRBJ1-5; D gene unclear. V gave up 0 bases and J gave up 6 bases, with 9 bases separating them. CDR3 length: 14 amino acids. Germline assignment: CDR1 MNHNY and CDR2 SVGAGI (reference sequence). The CDR3 here is CASSYSRLGQPQHF. The CDR3, as DNA: TGTGCCAGCAGTTACTCGAGGCTTGGTCAGCCCCAGCATTTT.

The chain is built from TRBV9 and TRBJ2-5, with a weak D call TRBD2 (6 bases). V was trimmed by 0 bases and J by 7 bases, leaving 16 bases between them. Germline values: CDR1 SGDLS, CDR2 YYNGEE. CDR3 length: 15 amino acids. Here the CDR3 DNA reads TGTGCCAGCAGCGTAGCTTTAGGGACTGAAGGGACCCAGTACTTC. Encoded protein: CASSVALGTEGTQYF.